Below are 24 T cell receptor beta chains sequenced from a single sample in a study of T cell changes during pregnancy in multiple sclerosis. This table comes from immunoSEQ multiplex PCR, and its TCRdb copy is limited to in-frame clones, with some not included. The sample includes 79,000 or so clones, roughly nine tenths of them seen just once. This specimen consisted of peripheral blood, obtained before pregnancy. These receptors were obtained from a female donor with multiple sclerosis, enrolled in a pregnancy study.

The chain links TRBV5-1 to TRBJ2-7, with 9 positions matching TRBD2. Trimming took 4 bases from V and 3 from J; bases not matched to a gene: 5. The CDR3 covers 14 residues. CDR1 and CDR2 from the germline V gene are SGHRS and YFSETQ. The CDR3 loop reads CASSAGTSSYEQYF. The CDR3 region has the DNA TGCGCCAGCAGCGCCGGGACTAGCAGCTACGAGCAGTACTTC. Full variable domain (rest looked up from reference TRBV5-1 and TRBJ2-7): KAGVTQTPRYLIKTRGQQVTLSCSPISGHRSVSWYQQTPGQGLQFLFEYFSETQRNKGNFPGRFSGRQFSNSRSEMNVSTLELGDSALYLCASSAGTSSYEQYFGPGTRLTVT.

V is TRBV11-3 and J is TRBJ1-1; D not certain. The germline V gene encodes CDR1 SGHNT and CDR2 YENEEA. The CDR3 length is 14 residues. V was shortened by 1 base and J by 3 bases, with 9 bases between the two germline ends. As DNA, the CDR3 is TGTGCCAGCAGCTTAGGACGGGAGGACACTGAAGCTTTCTTT. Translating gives CASSLGREDTEAFF.

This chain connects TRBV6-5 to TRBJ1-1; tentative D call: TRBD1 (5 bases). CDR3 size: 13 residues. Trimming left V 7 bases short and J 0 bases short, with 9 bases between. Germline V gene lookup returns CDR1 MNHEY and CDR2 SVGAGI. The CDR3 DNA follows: TGTGCCAGCACCGACAGTATGAACACTGAAGCTTTCTTT. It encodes CASTDSMNTEAFF.

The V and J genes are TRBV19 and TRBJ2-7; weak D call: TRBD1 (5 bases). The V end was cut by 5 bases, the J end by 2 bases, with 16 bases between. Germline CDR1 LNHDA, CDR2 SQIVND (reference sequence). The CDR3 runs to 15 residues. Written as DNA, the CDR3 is TGTGCCAGTAGTGCCTTCCCCAGGGCCGCCTACGAGCAGTACTTC. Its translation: CASSAFPRAAYEQYF.

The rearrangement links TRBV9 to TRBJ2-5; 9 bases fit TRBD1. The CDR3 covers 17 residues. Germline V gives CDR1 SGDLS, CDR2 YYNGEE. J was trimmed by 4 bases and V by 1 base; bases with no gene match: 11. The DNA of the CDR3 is TGTGCCAGCAGCGTAAACCTAGGGACAGGGATGTTAGAGACCCAGTACTTC. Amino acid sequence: CASSVNLGTGMLETQYF.

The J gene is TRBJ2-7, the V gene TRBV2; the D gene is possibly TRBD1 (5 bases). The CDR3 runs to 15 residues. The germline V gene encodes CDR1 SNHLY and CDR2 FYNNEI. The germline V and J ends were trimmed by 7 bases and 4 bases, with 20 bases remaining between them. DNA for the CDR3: TGTGCCAGCACTCTAACCACGGACACCCGATACGAGCAGTACTTC. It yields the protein CASTLTTDTRYEQYF.

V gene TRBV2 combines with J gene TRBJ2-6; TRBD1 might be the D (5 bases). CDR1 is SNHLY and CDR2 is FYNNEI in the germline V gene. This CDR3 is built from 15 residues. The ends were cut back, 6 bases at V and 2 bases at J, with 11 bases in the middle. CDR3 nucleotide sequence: TGTGCCAGCAGGGTTACAGGAGCTGGGGCCAACGTCCTGACTTTC. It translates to CASRVTGAGANVLTF.

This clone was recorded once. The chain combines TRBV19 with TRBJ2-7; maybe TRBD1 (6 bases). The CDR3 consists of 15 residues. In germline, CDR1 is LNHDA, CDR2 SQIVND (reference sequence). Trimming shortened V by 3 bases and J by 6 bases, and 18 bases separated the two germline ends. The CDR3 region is CASSISHPGAVEQYF. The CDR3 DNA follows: TGTGCCAGTAGTATCTCACACCCAGGGGCGGTCGAGCAGTACTTC. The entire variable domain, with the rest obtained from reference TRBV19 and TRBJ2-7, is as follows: DGGITQSPKYLFRKEGQNVTLSCEQNLNHDAMYWYRQDPGQGLRLIYYSQIVNDFQKGDIAEGYSVSREKKESFPLTVTSAQKNPTAFYLCASSISHPGAVEQYFGPGTRLTVT.

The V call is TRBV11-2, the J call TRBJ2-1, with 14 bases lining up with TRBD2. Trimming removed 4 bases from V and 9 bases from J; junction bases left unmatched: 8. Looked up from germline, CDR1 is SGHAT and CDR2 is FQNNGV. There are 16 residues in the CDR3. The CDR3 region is CASSSGLAGAFGEQFF. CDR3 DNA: TGTGCCAGCAGCTCGGGACTAGCGGGAGCGTTCGGTGAGCAGTTCTTC.

The CDR3: CSSGTYNEQFF. The CDR3 coding sequence is TGTTCGAGCGGAACCTACAATGAGCAGTTCTTC. V is TRBV7-2 and J is TRBJ2-1; D may be TRBD2 (5 bases). CDR1 and CDR2 (germline): SGHTA, FQGNSA. The CDR3 covers 11 residues.

The CDR3 loop reads CASSDPSRDPQGAFF. Written as DNA, the CDR3 is TGTGCCAGCAGTGATCCAAGCCGGGACCCGCAGGGGGCTTTCTTT. The chain employs TRBV25-1 and TRBJ1-1, with TRBD1 as a possible D gene (6 bases). This CDR3 spans 15 amino acids. Trimming stripped 3 bases from V and 11 bases from J, with 22 bases between. CDR1 and CDR2 (germline): MGHDK, SYGVNS.

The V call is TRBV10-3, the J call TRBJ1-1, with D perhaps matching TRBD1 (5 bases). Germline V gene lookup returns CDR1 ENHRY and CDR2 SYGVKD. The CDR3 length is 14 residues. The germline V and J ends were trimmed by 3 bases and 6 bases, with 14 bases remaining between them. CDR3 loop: CAISEEGLSSEAFF. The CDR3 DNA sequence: TGTGCCATCAGTGAAGAGGGACTCTCGTCTGAAGCTTTCTTT.

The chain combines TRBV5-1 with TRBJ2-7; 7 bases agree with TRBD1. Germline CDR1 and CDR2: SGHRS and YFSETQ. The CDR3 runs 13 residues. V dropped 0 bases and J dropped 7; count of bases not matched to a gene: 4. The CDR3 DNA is TGCGCCAGCAGCTTGGGACAGGGCAAAGAGCAGTACTTC. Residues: CASSLGQGKEQYF.

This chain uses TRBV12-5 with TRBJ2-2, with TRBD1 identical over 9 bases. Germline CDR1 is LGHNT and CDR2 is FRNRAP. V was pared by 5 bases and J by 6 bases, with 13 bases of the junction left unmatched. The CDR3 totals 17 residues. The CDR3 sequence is CASGNPGGTGWSGELFF. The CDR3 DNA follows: TGTGCTAGTGGTAACCCCGGAGGGACAGGGTGGTCCGGGGAGCTGTTTTTT.

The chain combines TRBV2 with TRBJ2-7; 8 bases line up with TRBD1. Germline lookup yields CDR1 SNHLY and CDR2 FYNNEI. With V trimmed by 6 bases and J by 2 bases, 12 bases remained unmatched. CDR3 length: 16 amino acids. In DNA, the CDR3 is TGTGCCAGCAGGGGGGACCGGACAGGGATCACCTACGAGCAGTACTTC. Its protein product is CASRGDRTGITYEQYF.

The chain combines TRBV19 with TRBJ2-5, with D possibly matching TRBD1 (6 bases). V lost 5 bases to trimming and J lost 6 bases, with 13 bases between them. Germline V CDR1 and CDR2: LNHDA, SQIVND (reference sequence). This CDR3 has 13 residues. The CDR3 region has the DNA TGTGCCAGTAGTCAAGGGGGTACGAAGACCCAGTACTTC. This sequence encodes CASSQGGTKTQYF.

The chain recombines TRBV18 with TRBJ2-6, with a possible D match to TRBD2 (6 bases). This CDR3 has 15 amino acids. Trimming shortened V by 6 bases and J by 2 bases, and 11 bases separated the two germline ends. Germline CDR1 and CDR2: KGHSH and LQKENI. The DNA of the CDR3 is TGTGCCAGCTCGTCAGGAGGGCCTGGGGCCAACGTCCTGACTTTC. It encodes CASSSGGPGANVLTF.

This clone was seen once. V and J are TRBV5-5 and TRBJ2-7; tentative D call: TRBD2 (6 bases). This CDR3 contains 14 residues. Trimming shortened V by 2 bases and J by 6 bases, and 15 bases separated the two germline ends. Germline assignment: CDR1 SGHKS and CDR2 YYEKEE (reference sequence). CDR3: CASSFTSYSPEQYF. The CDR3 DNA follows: TGTGCCAGCAGCTTCACTAGCTACTCCCCCGAGCAGTACTTC.

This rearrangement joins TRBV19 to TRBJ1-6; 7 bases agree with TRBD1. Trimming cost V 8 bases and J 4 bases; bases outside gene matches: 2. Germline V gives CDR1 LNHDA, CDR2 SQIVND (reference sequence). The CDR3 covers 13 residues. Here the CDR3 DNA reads TGTGCCAGTGGGGGACAGTATAATTCACCCCTCCACTTT. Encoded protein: CASGGQYNSPLHF.

The CDR3 protein is CASKLWTGDSEAFF. CDR3 sequence (DNA): TGCGCCAGCAAATTGTGGACAGGAGATTCTGAAGCTTTCTTT. The chain joins TRBV5-1 to TRBJ1-1, with TRBD1 matching over 7 bases. CDR1 and CDR2 (germline): SGHRS, YFSETQ. The CDR3 has 14 residues. J gave up 6 bases and V 6 bases, and 11 bases lay outside the gene matches.

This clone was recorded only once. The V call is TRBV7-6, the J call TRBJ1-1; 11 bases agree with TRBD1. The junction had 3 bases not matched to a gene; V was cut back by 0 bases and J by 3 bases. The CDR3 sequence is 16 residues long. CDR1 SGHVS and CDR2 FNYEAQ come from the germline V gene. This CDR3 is CASSLARTGGYTEAFF. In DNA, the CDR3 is TGTGCCAGCAGCTTAGCGAGGACAGGGGGCTACACTGAAGCTTTCTTT.

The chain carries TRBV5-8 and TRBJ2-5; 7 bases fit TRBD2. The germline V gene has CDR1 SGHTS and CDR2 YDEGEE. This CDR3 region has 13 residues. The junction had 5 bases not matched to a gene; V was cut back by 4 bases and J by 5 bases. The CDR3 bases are TGTGCCAGCAGCGCCGGACTAGATGAGACCCAGTACTTC. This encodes CASSAGLDETQYF. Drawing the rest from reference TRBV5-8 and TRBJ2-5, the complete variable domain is EAGVTQSPTHLIKTRGQQATLRCSPISGHTSVYWYQQALGLGLQFLLWYDEGEERNRGNFPPRFSGRQFPNYSSELNVNALELEDSALYLCASSAGLDETQYFGPGTRLLVL.

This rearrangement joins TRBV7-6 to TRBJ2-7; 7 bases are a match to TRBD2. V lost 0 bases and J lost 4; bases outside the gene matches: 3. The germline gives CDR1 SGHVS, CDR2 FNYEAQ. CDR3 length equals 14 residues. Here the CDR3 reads CASSLASGGYEQYF. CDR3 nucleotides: TGTGCCAGCAGCTTAGCCTCGGGAGGTTACGAGCAGTACTTC.

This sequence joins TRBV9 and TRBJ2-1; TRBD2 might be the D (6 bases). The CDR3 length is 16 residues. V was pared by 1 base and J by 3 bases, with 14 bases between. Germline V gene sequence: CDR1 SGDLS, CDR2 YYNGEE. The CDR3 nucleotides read TGTGCCAGCAGCGTAAGTGTCGGGGGTCACTACAATGAGCAGTTCTTC. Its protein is CASSVSVGGHYNEQFF.